The entry below describes one T cell receptor beta chain. The germline CDR1 and CDR2 sequences are MGHDK and SYGVNS. The CDR3 is made up of 14 amino acids. The trim removed 3 bases at V and 7 bases at J, leaving 6 bases unmatched. In the authors' workflow: Amplified reference gene primers provided the basis for estimating nucleated cell counts. Generated by immunoSEQ multiplex PCR, the TCRdb table keeps only in-frame clones and is missing some. That table furnishes V, J and clone size, whereas the DNA furnished D and trimming. Here the sample spans 200,000 to 250,000 clones, roughly 85% being singletons. This entry belongs to a study of blood T cell repertoires in COVID-19. Seattle patients were enrolled while actively infected and followed longitudinally.

The chain recombines TRBV25-1 with TRBJ1-2; TRBD1 matches at 9 bases. This clonotype was sampled from a woman in her seventies with COVID-19, enrolled during active disease. Sequencing was carried out using peripheral blood. CDR3 loop: CASSDGQGIGGYTF. CDR3 DNA: TGTGCCAGCAGTGATGGACAGGGGATCGGTGGCTACACCTTC.